These 31 T cell receptor beta chains came from one sample sequenced in a study of vaccination effects on CD4 cells after COVID-19. CD4+ T cells specific for antigen were expanded with viral peptide pools by the ViraFEST assay before sequencing. Subsequent to a culture period of more than 8 days, CD4+ T cells were isolated. The person was diagnosed with PCR-confirmed SARS-CoV-2 infection between March and December 2020. No antigen has been identified for these receptors. Using immunoSEQ multiplex PCR, the repertoire was profiled, and TCRdb retains in-frame clones only, with some absent. The sample has approximately 26,000 clones, 69% seen once. The sequences come from CD4+ T cells from PBMCs cultured with SARS-CoV-2 spike peptides, collected before COVID-19 vaccination. These receptors were obtained from a human donor who had a prior SARS-CoV-2 infection.

The chain employs TRBV1 and TRBJ1-5; the table names TRBD1, a call not compared with the DNA. TRBV1 is a listed pseudogene. The CDR3 sequence is 15 residues long. The CDR3 DNA sequence: TGCACCAGCAGCCCCTGTTACAGCTACAATCAGCCCCAGCATTTT. Protein: CTSSPCYSYNQPQHF.

This clone was detected a few times. The rearrangement uses TRBV11-3 and TRBJ2-3; 7 positions agree with TRBD2. The CDR3 is made up of 11 amino acids. Germline V gives CDR1 SGHNT, CDR2 YENEEA. Losses at the gene ends were 2 bases for V and 14 bases for J; bases not matched to a gene: 4. The CDR3 region is CASSLHREVYF. In DNA, the CDR3 is TGTGCCAGCAGCTTACATCGGGAGGTGTATTTT.

The chain joins TRBV3-1 (or the pseudogene TRBV3-2) to TRBJ2-7, with D unclear. Trimming took 2 bases from V and 7 from J, leaving 15 bases between them. Germline V gene sequence: CDR1 LGHDT, CDR2 YNNKEL (reference sequence). The length of the CDR3 is 14 residues. Here the CDR3 DNA reads TGTGCCAGCAGCCAAACCCCCGAGGTGGGGGAGCAGTACTTC. It encodes CASSQTPEVGEQYF.

The CDR3 loop reads CASSSTPRANTGELFF. In DNA form, the CDR3 reads TGTGCCAGCAGCTCCACCCCCAGGGCAAACACCGGGGAGCTGTTTTTT. The chain links TRBV5-5 to TRBJ2-2, with D possibly TRBD1 on 5 matching bases. The V end was cut by 3 bases, the J end by 2 bases, with 14 bases between. Germline V gene data show CDR1 as SGHKS and CDR2 as YYEKEE (reference sequence). The CDR3 has 16 amino acids.

The V and J genes are TRBV14 and TRBJ1-6; D remains unclear. CDR3 length: 14 amino acids. V was pared by 4 bases and J by 9 bases, with 13 bases between. Looked up from germline, CDR1 is SGHDN and CDR2 is FVKESK. The CDR3 spells CASSLQGGGSPLHF. CDR3 nucleotide sequence: TGTGCCAGCAGCCTTCAAGGAGGTGGTTCACCCCTCCACTTT.

This clone has only a few counts. CDR3 in DNA: TGCGCCAGCAGCTTGGTCTCGGGCAGACAGAACACTGAAGCTTTCTTT. As protein: CASSLVSGRQNTEAFF. The rearrangement joins TRBV5-1 to TRBJ1-1; D gene unclear. Trimming pared 0 bases from V and 1 base from J, leaving 13 bases between. This CDR3 is built from 16 residues. CDR1 SGHRS and CDR2 YFSETQ come from the germline V gene.

V usage is TRBV5-1 and J usage is TRBJ2-7; the D gene is possibly TRBD1 (6 bases). With 4 bases removed from V and 5 bases from J, the gap between germline ends came to 16 bases. This CDR3 is built from 14 residues. Per germline, CDR1 SGHRS and CDR2 YFSETQ. The CDR3 sequence: CASSVGQLANEQYF. DNA for the CDR3: TGCGCCAGCAGCGTCGGACAGTTGGCAAACGAGCAGTACTTC. The full variable domain, its missing parts supplied by reference TRBV5-1 and TRBJ2-7, is KAGVTQTPRYLIKTRGQQVTLSCSPISGHRSVSWYQQTPGQGLQFLFEYFSETQRNKGNFPGRFSGRQFSNSRSEMNVSTLELGDSALYLCASSVGQLANEQYFGPGTRLTVT.

This chain connects TRBV2 to TRBJ2-7; D is unclear. This CDR3 comprises 11 residues. Trimming removed 3 bases at V and 12 bases at J, with 12 bases between. Germline values: CDR1 SNHLY, CDR2 FYNNEI. In nucleotides, the CDR3 is TGTGCCAGCAGTGATATTTGGGTCCTGTACTTC. It specifies CASSDIWVLYF.

The chain uses TRBV19 and TRBJ1-2; no reliable D call. Trimming pared 4 bases from V and 8 bases from J, leaving 14 bases between. Germline-derived CDR1 and CDR2 are LNHDA and SQIVND (reference sequence). There are 13 residues in the CDR3. The CDR3 DNA is TGTGCCAGTAGTAACCCAATGGCGAGGGGCTACACCTTC. This gives the protein CASSNPMARGYTF.

This clone was detected once. This chain connects TRBV19 to TRBJ2-7, with 8 bases fitting TRBD1. This CDR3 spans 18 amino acids. V dropped 2 bases and J dropped 0; count of bases not matched to a gene: 12. The germline gives CDR1 LNHDA, CDR2 SQIVND (reference sequence). CDR3: CASSIRQGAPLRSYEQYF. CDR3 coding DNA: TGTGCCAGTAGTATAAGGCAGGGGGCCCCCCTCCGCTCCTACGAGCAGTACTTC. Filled out from reference TRBV19 and TRBJ2-7, the complete variable domain reads DGGITQSPKYLFRKEGQNVTLSCEQNLNHDAMYWYRQDPGQGLRLIYYSQIVNDFQKGDIAEGYSVSREKKESFPLTVTSAQKNPTAFYLCASSIRQGAPLRSYEQYFGPGTRLTVT.

DNA of the CDR3: TGTGCCAGCAGCCCCGCGAGCCTAGCCAAAAACATTCAGTACTTC. The encoded protein is CASSPASLAKNIQYF. The chain carries TRBV3-1 (or the pseudogene TRBV3-2) and TRBJ2-4; D gene ambiguous. The CDR3 totals 15 residues. Germline CDR1 LGHDT, CDR2 YNNKEL (reference sequence). Trimming left V 4 bases short and J 0 bases short, with 10 bases between.

The rearrangement joins TRBV5-6 to TRBJ2-3; D unclear. V was cut by 0 bases and J by 2 bases, with 10 bases left in between. The germline CDR1 and CDR2 sequences are SGHDT and YYEEEE. CDR3 length: 15 residues. The CDR3 sequence: CASSLAPTYTDTQYF. In nucleotides, the CDR3 is TGTGCCAGCAGCTTGGCCCCAACCTACACAGATACGCAGTATTTT.

The chain links TRBV14 to TRBJ1-2; 10 nucleotides line up with TRBD1. The CDR3 covers 13 residues. After removal of 4 bases from V and 6 bases from J, the junction contained 2 bases not matched to a gene. Germline CDR1 reads SGHDN; CDR2 reads FVKESK. CDR3 in amino acids: CASSLDRGHGYTF. CDR3 in DNA: TGTGCCAGCAGCCTAGACAGGGGGCATGGCTACACCTTC.

The rearrangement links TRBV2 to TRBJ2-5; 7 positions match TRBD1. V lost 4 bases and J lost 2; bases outside the gene matches: 1. CDR3 length: 13 residues. Germline V gene data show CDR1 as SNHLY and CDR2 as FYNNEI. CDR3: CASSATGQETQYF. DNA of the CDR3: TGTGCCAGCAGTGCGACAGGGCAAGAGACCCAGTACTTC.

This clone turned up a few times. J is TRBJ1-2 and V is TRBV15; D is perhaps TRBD1 (5 bases). Trimming removed 0 bases from V and 4 bases from J, with 9 bases in between. The CDR3 consists of 14 residues. Germline V CDR1 and CDR2: LNHNV, YYDKDF (reference sequence). The CDR3 nucleotides are TGTGCCACCAGCAGAGATTCGACAGCCTATGGCTACACCTTC. Amino acid sequence: CATSRDSTAYGYTF. Variable domain in full (rest from reference TRBV15 and TRBJ1-2): DAMVIQNPRYQVTQFGKPVTLSCSQTLNHNVMYWYQQKSSQAPKLLFHYYDKDFNNEADTPDNFQSRRPNTSFCFLDIRSPGLGDTAMYLCATSRDSTAYGYTFGSGTRLTVV.

The chain carries TRBV7-8 and TRBJ1-1; no clear D. Germline CDR1 SGHVS, CDR2 FQNEAQ. The CDR3 is made up of 14 amino acids. Trimming stripped 0 bases from V and 1 base from J, with 6 bases between. The CDR3 coding sequence is TGTGCCAGCAGCTTAGCGGCGGGGAACACTGAAGCTTTCTTT. This sequence encodes CASSLAAGNTEAFF.

This clone was detected only a few times. The chain employs TRBV6-6 and TRBJ1-1, with D uncertain. V was trimmed by 0 bases and J by 10 bases, leaving 12 bases between them. Germline V gives CDR1 MNHNY, CDR2 SVGAGI (reference sequence). The CDR3 runs to 13 residues. The CDR3 protein is CASSYSLGSPAFF. CDR3 sequence (DNA): TGTGCCAGCAGTTACTCCCTCGGCTCTCCAGCTTTCTTT.

The chain has TRBV19 and TRBJ1-1; D is ambiguous. Deletions cut 6 bases from V and 5 bases from J, with 7 bases between. This CDR3 region has 11 residues. Per germline, CDR1 LNHDA and CDR2 SQIVND (reference sequence). The CDR3 is CASRVRTEAFF. CDR3 DNA sequence: TGTGCCAGTAGAGTGAGGACTGAAGCTTTCTTT.

This chain connects TRBV12-5 to TRBJ2-5; 11 positions agree with TRBD2. V dropped 3 bases and J dropped 4; count of bases not matched to a gene: 1. The CDR3 contains 14 residues. Germline assignment: CDR1 LGHNT and CDR2 FRNRAP. In nucleotides, the CDR3 is TGTGCTAGTGGTTTAGGGACTAGCGGAGAGACCCAGTACTTC. It yields the protein CASGLGTSGETQYF.

The rearrangement uses TRBV4-1 and TRBJ2-5; D ambiguous. CDR1 and CDR2 from the germline V gene are MGHRA and YSYEKL. This CDR3 contains 11 residues. V dropped 0 bases and J dropped 4 bases, with 0 bases sitting between them. In DNA, the CDR3 is TGCGCCAGCAGCCAAGAAGAGACCCAGTACTTC. This gives the protein CASSQEETQYF.

The V gene is TRBV9, the J gene TRBJ2-2; D is undetermined. The CDR3 has 13 amino acids. V was trimmed by 4 bases and J by 8 bases, leaving 12 bases between them. CDR1 is SGDLS, CDR2 YYNGEE, per germline. The DNA for the CDR3 is TGTGCCAGCAGCCTAGTGGGGTCAGGGGAGCTGTTTTTT. Amino acid sequence: CASSLVGSGELFF.

The chain employs TRBV19 and TRBJ2-1; 10 bases match TRBD2. The V and J ends lost 3 bases and 8 bases, in that order; junction bases with no gene match: 7. The CDR3 length is 15 residues. Germline values: CDR1 LNHDA, CDR2 SQIVND (reference sequence). The CDR3 sequence is CASSMSASGGYEQFF. CDR3 coding DNA: TGTGCCAGTAGTATGTCGGCTAGCGGGGGTTATGAGCAGTTCTTC.

The gene calls are TRBV7-6 and TRBJ2-5, with D unclear. Germline loops: CDR1 SGHVS, CDR2 FNYEAQ. The CDR3 consists of 15 residues. V was pared by 5 bases and J by 1 base, with 14 bases between. CDR3 coding DNA: TGTGCCAGCAGCACCCGAGGACCCACCCAAGAGACCCAGTACTTC. This sequence encodes CASSTRGPTQETQYF.

V gene TRBV7-9 combines with J gene TRBJ1-2; 8 nucleotides align to TRBD1. The junction had 9 bases not matched to a gene; V was cut back by 5 bases and J by 4 bases. The CDR3 totals 15 residues. Germline V gene lookup returns CDR1 SEHNR and CDR2 FQNEAQ (reference sequence). The DNA for the CDR3 is TGTGCCAGCAGCCCTCGGACAGGGTGGGGCTATGGCTACACCTTC. Protein product: CASSPRTGWGYGYTF. The entire variable domain, with the rest obtained from reference TRBV7-9 and TRBJ1-2, is as follows: DTGVSQNPRHKITKRGQNVTFRCDPISEHNRLYWYRQTLGQGPEFLTYFQNEAQLEKSRLLSDRFSAERPKGSFSTLEIQRTEQGDSAMYLCASSPRTGWGYGYTFGSGTRLTVV.

The V and J genes are TRBV7-6 and TRBJ2-5; unclear D gene. There are 15 residues in the CDR3. The germline V gene has CDR1 SGHVS and CDR2 FNYEAQ. V was cut by 3 bases and J by 2 bases, with 13 bases left in between. CDR3 sequence reads: CASSLPSDGQETQYF. CDR3 nucleotide sequence: TGTGCCAGCAGCTTGCCTTCGGACGGGCAAGAGACCCAGTACTTC. The variable domain in full, with the rest retrieved from reference TRBV7-6 and TRBJ2-5, is GAGVSQSPRYKVTKRGQDVALRCDPISGHVSLYWYRQALGQGPEFLTYFNYEAQQDKSGLPNDRFSAERPEGSISTLTIQRTEQRDSAMYRCASSLPSDGQETQYFGPGTRLLVL.

This chain joins TRBV13 and TRBJ1-2; TRBD1 is a possible D gene (6 bases). V was cut by 0 bases and J by 3 bases, with 8 bases left in between. CDR1 is PRHDT, CDR2 FYEKMQ, per germline (reference sequence). The CDR3 is made up of 14 amino acids. CDR3 loop: CASSLGDRYYGYTF. In DNA, the CDR3 is TGTGCCAGCAGCTTAGGGGACAGATACTATGGCTACACCTTC.

The chain uses TRBV4-1 and TRBJ1-2; D is undetermined. This CDR3 is 15 amino acids long. Trimming left V 0 bases short and J 4 bases short, with 12 bases between. Germline lookup yields CDR1 MGHRA and CDR2 YSYEKL. In DNA form, the CDR3 reads TGCGCCAGCAGCCAAGATACGGTGAAGGTCTATGGCTACACCTTC. This translates into CASSQDTVKVYGYTF.

The rearrangement uses TRBV9 and TRBJ2-3, with D perhaps matching TRBD1 or TRBD2 (5 bases each). Trimming took off 0 bases at V and 2 bases at J, with 13 bases between the two ends. CDR1 SGDLS and CDR2 YYNGEE come from the germline V gene. The CDR3 contains 16 residues. CDR3 residues: CASSVGPGTDTDTQYF. The DNA of the CDR3 is TGTGCCAGCAGCGTAGGACCCGGGACCGACACAGATACGCAGTATTTT.

The rearrangement uses TRBV7-3 and TRBJ1-1, with D unclear. Trimming pared 6 bases from V and 1 base from J, leaving 9 bases between. The CDR3 has 13 amino acids. Looked up from germline, CDR1 is SGHTA and CDR2 is FQGTGA. The CDR3 is CASSSTTNTEAFF. CDR3 coding DNA: TGTGCCAGCAGTTCGACAACGAACACTGAAGCTTTCTTT. The variable domain in full, completed from reference TRBV7-3 and TRBJ1-1, reads GAGVSQTPSNKVTEKGKYVELRCDPISGHTALYWYRQSLGQGPEFLIYFQGTGAADDSGLPNDRFFAVRPEGSVSTLKIQRTERGDSAVYLCASSSTTNTEAFFGQGTRLTVV.

This clone was recorded a few times. The chain combines TRBV30 with TRBJ2-1; a possible D gene is TRBD2 (5 bases). The CDR3 extends over 14 amino acids. The ends were cut back, 7 bases at V and 4 bases at J, with 17 bases in the middle. Per the germline V gene, CDR1 is GTSNPN and CDR2 is SVGIG (reference sequence). CDR3 residues: CALSGSLEYNEQFF. CDR3 nucleotides: TGTGCCTTAAGCGGTAGTCTAGAGTACAATGAGCAGTTCTTC. The complete variable domain, with remaining parts taken from reference TRBV30 and TRBJ2-1, reads SQTIHQWPATLVQPVGSPLSLECTVEGTSNPNLYWYRQAAGRGLQLLFYSVGIGQISSEVPQNLSASRPQDRQFILSSKKLLLSDSGFYLCALSGSLEYNEQFFGPGTRLTVL.

The chain uses TRBV10-3 and TRBJ2-3; tentatively, D is TRBD2 (6 bases). Germline V gives CDR1 ENHRY, CDR2 SYGVKD. V was cut by 10 bases and J by 3 bases, with 14 bases left in between. There are 13 residues in the CDR3. The CDR3 loop is CATLAGGTDTQYF. The DNA for the CDR3 is TGTGCCACTCTAGCCGGAGGGACAGATACGCAGTATTTT.